This paragraph covers one T cell receptor beta chain sequence. The source of the sample is a study of technical replicates of blood from a few donors. The data were produced by immunoSEQ multiplex PCR, yet TCRdb's version contains in-frame clones alone and is incomplete. Of around 56,000 clones listed, about 95% were seen once; the top ten hold 2.5% to 3.5%. The receptor was derived from a human donor in good health. Some clones in this sample may be carry-over from other donors' samples. Sequencing used PBMCs.

The CDR3 sequence: CASRTSGSSYNEQFF. In nucleotides, the CDR3 is TGTGCCAGCAGGACTAGCGGGAGCTCCTACAATGAGCAGTTCTTC. J is TRBJ2-1 and V is TRBV7-2; 12 bases line up with TRBD2. The CDR3 totals 15 residues. Trimming took 6 bases from V and 0 from J; bases not matched to a gene: 0. Germline values: CDR1 SGHTA, CDR2 FQGNSA. The whole variable domain, remainder taken from reference TRBV7-2 and TRBJ2-1, is GAGVSQSPSNKVTEKGKDVELRCDPISGHTALYWYRQSLGQGLEFLIYFQGNSAPDKSGLPSDRFSAERTGGSVSTLTIQRTQQEDSAVYLCASRTSGSSYNEQFFGPGTRLTVL.